Described below is a single T cell receptor beta chain sequence and its context. This specimen comes from a study of blood T cell repertoires in COVID-19. Study information: Samples of COVID-19 (acute and convalescent) were obtained from the United States, Italy and Spain. PBMCs, B-cell-depleted T cells, or T cells provided the cDNA or gDNA that made up the material.

As handled by the study authors: Reference gene primer amplification gave nucleated cell count estimates. Repertoires were generated with immunoSEQ multiplex PCR, while TCRdb's copy carries only in-frame clones and drops some. V and J calls and clone size are copied from that table; D and trimming were computed from the DNA. The sample contains under 300,000 clones, roughly 90% of which appear only once. This TCR was recovered from a woman aged 40 to 50 who had recovered from COVID-19. The sequenced sample was peripheral blood.

Written as DNA, the CDR3 is TGTGCCACTTCTTTGACTGGAGGGCCTGGGGAGCAGTACTTC. Its translation: CATSLTGGPGEQYF. The chain carries TRBV2 and TRBJ2-7, with a weak D call TRBD2 (6 bases). Germline CDR1 and CDR2: SNHLY and FYNNEI. The CDR3 is 14 residues long. The V end was cut by 10 bases, the J end by 7 bases, with 23 bases between.